The 6 T cell receptor beta chains below were found in one sample sequenced in a study of blood T cell repertoires in COVID-19. TCRdb's table, derived via immunoSEQ multiplex PCR, lists solely in-frame clones and lacks some. The sample includes hundreds of thousands of clones, about 90% of them seen just once. The sample consisted of peripheral blood. These receptors were collected from a woman in her 70s with COVID-19, enrolled during active disease.

This chain connects TRBV7-8 to TRBJ2-3; D remains ambiguous. The CDR3 is 14 residues long. V was cut by 1 base and J by 5 bases, with 10 bases left in between. Germline CDR1 and CDR2: SGHVS and FQNEAQ. The CDR3: CASSLGSLRDTQYF. The CDR3 bases are TGTGCCAGCAGCTTAGGATCCCTTAGAGATACGCAGTATTTT.

This chain joins TRBV28 and TRBJ1-1, with 7 positions matching TRBD1. This CDR3 contains 12 residues. Germline CDR1 MDHEN, CDR2 SYDVKM. CDR3: CAITQGGTEAFF. The CDR3, as DNA: TGTGCAATCACCCAGGGGGGTACTGAAGCTTTCTTT.

This clone was counted a few times. The chain links TRBV27 to TRBJ1-5; D ambiguous. The length of the CDR3 is 14 residues. Germline V CDR1 and CDR2: MNHEY, SMNVEV (reference sequence). Trimming pared 6 bases from V and 0 bases from J, leaving 9 bases between. DNA of the CDR3: TGTGCCAGCAGCCTACAGCTTAGCAATCAGCCCCAGCATTTT. Translation: CASSLQLSNQPQHF.

V is TRBV11-3 and J is TRBJ2-5; TRBD2 matches 7 bases. The V and J ends lost 2 bases and 6 bases, in that order; junction bases with no gene match: 6. CDR3 length equals 14 residues. The germline V gene has CDR1 SGHNT and CDR2 YENEEA. The DNA for the CDR3 is TGTGCCAGCAGCTTATGGACTAGAATACAGACCCAGTACTTC. The encoded protein is CASSLWTRIQTQYF. The whole variable domain, filled in from reference TRBV11-3 and TRBJ2-5, reads EAGVVQSPRYKIIEKKQPVAFWCNPISGHNTLYWYLQNLGQGPELLIRYENEEAVDDSQLPKDRFSAERLKGVDSTLKIQPAELGDSAVYLCASSLWTRIQTQYFGPGTRLLVL.

The chain is built from TRBV7-2 and TRBJ1-4; D unresolved. Germline CDR1 reads SGHTA; CDR2 reads FQGNSA. This CDR3 contains 13 residues. The ends were cut back, 6 bases at V and 7 bases at J, with 12 bases in the middle. DNA for the CDR3: TGTGCCAGCAGTCCGGCGGGCATTGAAAAACTGTTTTTT. Translation: CASSPAGIEKLFF.

The gene calls are TRBV29-1 and TRBJ2-7; 7 nucleotides line up with TRBD1. Looked up from germline, CDR1 is SQVTM and CDR2 is ANQGSEA. The length of the CDR3 is 13 residues. V lost 7 bases to trimming and J lost 3 bases; unmatched junction nucleotides: 9. The chain's CDR3 is CSATTGTLYEQYF. CDR3 DNA: TGCAGCGCTACGACAGGGACCCTCTACGAGCAGTACTTC.